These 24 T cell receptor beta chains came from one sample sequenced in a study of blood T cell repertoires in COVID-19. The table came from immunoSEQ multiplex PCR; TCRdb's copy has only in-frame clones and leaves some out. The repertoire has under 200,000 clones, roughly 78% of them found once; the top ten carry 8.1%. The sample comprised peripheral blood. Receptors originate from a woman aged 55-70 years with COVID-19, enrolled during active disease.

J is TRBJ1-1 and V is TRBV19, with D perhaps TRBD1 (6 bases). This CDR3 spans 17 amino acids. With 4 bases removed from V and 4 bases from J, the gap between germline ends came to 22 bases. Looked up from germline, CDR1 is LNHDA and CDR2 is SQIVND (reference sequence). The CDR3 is CASSTQQGTKVSTEAFF. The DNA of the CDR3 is TGTGCCAGTAGTACCCAACAGGGAACAAAGGTGAGCACTGAAGCTTTCTTT.

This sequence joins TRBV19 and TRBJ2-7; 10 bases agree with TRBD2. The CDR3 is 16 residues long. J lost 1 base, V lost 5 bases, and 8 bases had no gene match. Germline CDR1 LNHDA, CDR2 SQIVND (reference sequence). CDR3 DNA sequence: TGTGCCAGTAGTCCTAACTCAGCGGGAGGGTCCTACGAGCAGTACTTC. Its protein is CASSPNSAGGSYEQYF.

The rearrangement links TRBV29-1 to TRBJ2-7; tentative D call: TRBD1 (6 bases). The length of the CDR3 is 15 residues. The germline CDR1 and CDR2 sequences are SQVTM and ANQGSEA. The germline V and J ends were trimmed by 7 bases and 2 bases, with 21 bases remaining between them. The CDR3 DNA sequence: TGCAGCGCGTTTGGGGATATGGGACAAGCCTACGAGCAGTACTTC. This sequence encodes CSAFGDMGQAYEQYF.

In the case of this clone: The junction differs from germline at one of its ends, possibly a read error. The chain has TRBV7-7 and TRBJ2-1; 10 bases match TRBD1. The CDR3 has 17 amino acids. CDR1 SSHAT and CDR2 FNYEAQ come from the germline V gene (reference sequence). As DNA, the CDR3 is TGTGCTAGCAGCTTATACCCCGGGACAGGGGACTACAATGAGCAGTTCTTC. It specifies CASSLYPGTGDYNEQFF.

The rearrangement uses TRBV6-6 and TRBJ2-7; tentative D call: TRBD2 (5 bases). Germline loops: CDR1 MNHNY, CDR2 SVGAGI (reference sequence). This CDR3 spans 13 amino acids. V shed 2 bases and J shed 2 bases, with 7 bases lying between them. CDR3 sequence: CASSYRGTYEQYV. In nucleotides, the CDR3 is TGTGCCAGCAGTTACCGGGGAACCTACGAGCAGTACGTC.

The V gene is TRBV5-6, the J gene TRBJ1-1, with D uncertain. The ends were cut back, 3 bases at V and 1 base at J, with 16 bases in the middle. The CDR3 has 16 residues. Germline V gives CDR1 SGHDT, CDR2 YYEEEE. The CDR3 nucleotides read TGTGCCAGCAGCTGGGAATCGGGAGTCAGGAACACTGAAGCTTTCTTT. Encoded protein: CASSWESGVRNTEAFF.

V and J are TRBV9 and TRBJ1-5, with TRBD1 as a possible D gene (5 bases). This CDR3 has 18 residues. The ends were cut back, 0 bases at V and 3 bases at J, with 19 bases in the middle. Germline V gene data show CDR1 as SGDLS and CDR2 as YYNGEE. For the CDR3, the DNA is TGTGCCAGCAGCGTAGATTTTACTTCGGGGGATCCCAATCAGCCCCAGCATTTT. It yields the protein CASSVDFTSGDPNQPQHF.

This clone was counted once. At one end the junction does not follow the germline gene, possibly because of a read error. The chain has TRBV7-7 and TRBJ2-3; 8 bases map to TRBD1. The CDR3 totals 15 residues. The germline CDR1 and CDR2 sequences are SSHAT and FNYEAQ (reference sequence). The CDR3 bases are TGTGCTAGCAGCACCGGACAGGGACCTACAGATACGCAGTATTTT. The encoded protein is CASSTGQGPTDTQYF.

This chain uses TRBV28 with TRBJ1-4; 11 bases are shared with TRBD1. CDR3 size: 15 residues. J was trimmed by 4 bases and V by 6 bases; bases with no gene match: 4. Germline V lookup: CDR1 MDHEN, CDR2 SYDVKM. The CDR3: CASRGQGVGNEKLFF. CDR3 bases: TGTGCCAGCAGGGGACAGGGGGTTGGTAATGAAAAACTGTTTTTT.

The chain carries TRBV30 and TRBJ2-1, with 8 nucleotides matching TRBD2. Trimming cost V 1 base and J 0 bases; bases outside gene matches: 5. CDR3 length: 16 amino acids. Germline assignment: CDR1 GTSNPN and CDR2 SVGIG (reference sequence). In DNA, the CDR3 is TGTGCCTGGAGTGACCCAAGCGGGAGCTCCTACAATGAGCAGTTCTTC. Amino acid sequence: CAWSDPSGSSYNEQFF.

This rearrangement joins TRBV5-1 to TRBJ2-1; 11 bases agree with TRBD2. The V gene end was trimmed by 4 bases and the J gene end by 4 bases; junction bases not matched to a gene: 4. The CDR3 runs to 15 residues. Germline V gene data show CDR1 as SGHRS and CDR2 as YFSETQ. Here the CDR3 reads CASSPGTSGYNEQFF. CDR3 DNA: TGCGCCAGCAGCCCTGGGACTAGCGGATACAATGAGCAGTTCTTC.

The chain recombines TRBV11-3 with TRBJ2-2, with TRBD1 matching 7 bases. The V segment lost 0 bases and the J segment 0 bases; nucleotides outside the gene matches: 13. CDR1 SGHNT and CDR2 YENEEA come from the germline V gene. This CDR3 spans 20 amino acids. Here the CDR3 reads CASSLDSRGHSVSNTGELFF. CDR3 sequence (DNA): TGTGCCAGCAGCTTAGACTCTAGGGGGCATAGCGTTTCGAACACCGGGGAGCTGTTTTTT.

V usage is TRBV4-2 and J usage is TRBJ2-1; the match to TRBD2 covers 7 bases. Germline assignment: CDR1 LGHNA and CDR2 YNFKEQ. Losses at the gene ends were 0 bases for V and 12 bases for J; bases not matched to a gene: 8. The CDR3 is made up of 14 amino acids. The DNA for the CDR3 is TGTGCCAGCAGCCAAGACGGGCGGGAGTCTACGCAGTTCTTC. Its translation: CASSQDGRESTQFF.

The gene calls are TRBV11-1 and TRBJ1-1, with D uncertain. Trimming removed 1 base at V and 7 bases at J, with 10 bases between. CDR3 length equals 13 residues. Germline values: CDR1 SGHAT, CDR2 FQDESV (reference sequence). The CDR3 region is CASSLVEGHEAFF. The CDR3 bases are TGTGCCAGCAGCTTAGTAGAGGGCCATGAAGCTTTCTTT.

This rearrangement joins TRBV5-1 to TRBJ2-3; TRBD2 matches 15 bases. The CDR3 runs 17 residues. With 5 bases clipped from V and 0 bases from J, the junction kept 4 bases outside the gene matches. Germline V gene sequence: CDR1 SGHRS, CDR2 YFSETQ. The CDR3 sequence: CASRSGLAGGSTDTQYF. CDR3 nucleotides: TGCGCCAGCAGATCGGGACTAGCGGGGGGCAGCACAGATACGCAGTATTTT.

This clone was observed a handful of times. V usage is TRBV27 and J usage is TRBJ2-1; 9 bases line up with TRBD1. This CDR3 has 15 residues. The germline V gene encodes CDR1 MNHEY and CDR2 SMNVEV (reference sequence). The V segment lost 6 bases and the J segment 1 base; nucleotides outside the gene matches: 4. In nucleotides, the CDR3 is TGTGCCAGCAGGCGGACAGGGGAGTCCTACAATGAGCAGTTCTTC. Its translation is CASRRTGESYNEQFF.

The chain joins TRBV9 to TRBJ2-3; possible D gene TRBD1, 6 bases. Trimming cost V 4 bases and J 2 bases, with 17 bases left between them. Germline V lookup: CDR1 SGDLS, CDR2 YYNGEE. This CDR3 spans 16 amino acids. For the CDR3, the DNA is TGTGCCAGCAGCCCCAGGGTTGGGGGCTCCACAGATACGCAGTATTTT. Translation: CASSPRVGGSTDTQYF.

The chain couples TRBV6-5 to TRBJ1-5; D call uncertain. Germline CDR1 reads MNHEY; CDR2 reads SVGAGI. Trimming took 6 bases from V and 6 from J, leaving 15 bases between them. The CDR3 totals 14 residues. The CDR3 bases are TGTGCCAGCAGCCCACAGATTCGCAGTCAGCCCCAGCATTTT. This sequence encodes CASSPQIRSQPQHF.

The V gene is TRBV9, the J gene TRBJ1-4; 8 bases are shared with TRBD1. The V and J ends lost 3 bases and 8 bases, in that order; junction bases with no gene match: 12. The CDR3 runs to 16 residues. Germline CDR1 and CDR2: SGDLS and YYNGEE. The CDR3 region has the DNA TGTGCCAGCAGCGGGCTAGGACAGGGAGTCGGGGAAAAACTGTTTTTT. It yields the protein CASSGLGQGVGEKLFF.

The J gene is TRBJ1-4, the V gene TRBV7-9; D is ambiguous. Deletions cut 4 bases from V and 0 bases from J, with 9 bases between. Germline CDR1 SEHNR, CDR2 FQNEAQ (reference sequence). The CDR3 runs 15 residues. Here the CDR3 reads CASSSPVATNEKLFF. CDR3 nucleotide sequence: TGTGCCAGCAGCTCCCCAGTGGCAACTAATGAAAAACTGTTTTTT.

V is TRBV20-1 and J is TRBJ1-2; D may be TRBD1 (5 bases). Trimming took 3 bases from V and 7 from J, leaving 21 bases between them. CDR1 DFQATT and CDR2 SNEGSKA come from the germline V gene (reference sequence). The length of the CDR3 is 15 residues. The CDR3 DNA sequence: TGCAGTGCTAGTAGCGAGGTAGGGGATGGAGCTGGCTACACCTTC. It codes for CSASSEVGDGAGYTF.

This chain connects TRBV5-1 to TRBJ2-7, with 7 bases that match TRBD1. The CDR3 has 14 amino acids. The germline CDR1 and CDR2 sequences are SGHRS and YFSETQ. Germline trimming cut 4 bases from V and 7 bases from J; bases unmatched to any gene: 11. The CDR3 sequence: CASSRDSAASEQYF. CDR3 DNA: TGCGCCAGCAGCCGGGACAGCGCCGCGAGTGAGCAGTACTTC.

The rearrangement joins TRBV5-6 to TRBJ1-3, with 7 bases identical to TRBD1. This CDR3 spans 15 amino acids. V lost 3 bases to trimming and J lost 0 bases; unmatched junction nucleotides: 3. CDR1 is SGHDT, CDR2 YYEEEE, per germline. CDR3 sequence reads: CASSWTGRSGNTIYF. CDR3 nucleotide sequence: TGTGCCAGCAGCTGGACAGGTCGCTCTGGAAACACCATATATTTT.

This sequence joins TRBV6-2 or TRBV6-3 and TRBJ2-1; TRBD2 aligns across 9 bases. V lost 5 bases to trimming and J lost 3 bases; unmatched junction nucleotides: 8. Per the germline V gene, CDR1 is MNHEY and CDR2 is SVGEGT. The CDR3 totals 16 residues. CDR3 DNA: TGTGCCAGCAGTCAGTTAGCGGGAGCGGGCTACAATGAGCAGTTCTTC. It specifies CASSQLAGAGYNEQFF.